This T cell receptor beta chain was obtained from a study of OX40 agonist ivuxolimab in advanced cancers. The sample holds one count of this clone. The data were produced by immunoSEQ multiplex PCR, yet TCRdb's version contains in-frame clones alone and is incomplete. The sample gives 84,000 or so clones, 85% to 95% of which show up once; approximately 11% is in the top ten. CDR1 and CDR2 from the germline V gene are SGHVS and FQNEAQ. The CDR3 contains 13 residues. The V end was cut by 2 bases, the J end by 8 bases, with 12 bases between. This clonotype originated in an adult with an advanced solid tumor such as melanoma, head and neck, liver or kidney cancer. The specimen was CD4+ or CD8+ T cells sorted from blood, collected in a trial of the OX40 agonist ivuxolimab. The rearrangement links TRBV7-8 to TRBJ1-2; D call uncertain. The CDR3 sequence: CASSLTAVRGYTF. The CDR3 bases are TGTGCCAGCAGCTTAACAGCCGTAAGGGGCTACACCTTC. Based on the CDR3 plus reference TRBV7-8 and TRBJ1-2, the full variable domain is GAGVSQSPRYKVAKRGQDVALRCDPISGHVSLFWYQQALGQGPEFLTYFQNEAQLDKSGLPSDRFFAERPEGSVSTLKIQRTQQEDSAVYLCASSLTAVRGYTFGSGTRLTVV.